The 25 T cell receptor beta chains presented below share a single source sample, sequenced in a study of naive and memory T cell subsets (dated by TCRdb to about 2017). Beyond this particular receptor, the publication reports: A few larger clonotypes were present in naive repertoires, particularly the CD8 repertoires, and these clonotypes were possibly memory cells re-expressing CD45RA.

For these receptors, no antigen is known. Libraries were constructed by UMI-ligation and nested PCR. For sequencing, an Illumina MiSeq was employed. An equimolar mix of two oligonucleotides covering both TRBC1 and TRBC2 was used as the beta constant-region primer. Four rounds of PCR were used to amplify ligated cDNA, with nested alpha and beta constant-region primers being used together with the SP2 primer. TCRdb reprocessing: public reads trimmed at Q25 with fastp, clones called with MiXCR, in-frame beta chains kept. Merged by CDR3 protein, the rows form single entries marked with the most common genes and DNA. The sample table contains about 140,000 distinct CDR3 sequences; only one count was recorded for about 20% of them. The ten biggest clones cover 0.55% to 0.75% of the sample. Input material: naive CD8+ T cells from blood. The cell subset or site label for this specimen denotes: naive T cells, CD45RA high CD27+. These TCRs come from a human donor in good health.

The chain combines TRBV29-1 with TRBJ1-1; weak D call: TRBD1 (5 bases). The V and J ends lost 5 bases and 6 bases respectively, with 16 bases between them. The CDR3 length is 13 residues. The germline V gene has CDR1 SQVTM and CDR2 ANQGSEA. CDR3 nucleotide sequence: TGCAGCGTTTTGGGGGGACTAAGTCCTGAAGCTTTCTTT. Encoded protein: CSVLGGLSPEAFF.

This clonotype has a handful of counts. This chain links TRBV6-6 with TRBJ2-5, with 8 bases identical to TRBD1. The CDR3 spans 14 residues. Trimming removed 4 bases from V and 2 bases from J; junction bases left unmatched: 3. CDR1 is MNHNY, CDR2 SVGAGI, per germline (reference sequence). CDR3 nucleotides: TGTGCCAGCAGTTCGACAGGGGTTCAAGAGACCCAGTACTTC. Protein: CASSSTGVQETQYF.

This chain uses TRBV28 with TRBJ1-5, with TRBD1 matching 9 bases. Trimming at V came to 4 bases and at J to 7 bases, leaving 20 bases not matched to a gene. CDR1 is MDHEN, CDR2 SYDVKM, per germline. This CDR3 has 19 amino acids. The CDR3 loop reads CASSSRTKSGTGKRQPQHF. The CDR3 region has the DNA TGTGCCAGCAGTTCTCGAACCAAATCCGGGACAGGGAAGCGGCAGCCCCAGCATTTT.

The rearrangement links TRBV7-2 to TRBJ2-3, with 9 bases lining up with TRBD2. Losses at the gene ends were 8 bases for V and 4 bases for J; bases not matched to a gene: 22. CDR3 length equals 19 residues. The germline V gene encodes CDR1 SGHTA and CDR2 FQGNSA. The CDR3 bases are TGTGCCAGCGGCCGATCTATACTAGGGGCGGGAGGGCCCTCAGATACGCAGTATTTT. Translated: CASGRSILGAGGPSDTQYF. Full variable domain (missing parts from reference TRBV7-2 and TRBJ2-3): GAGVSQSPSNKVTEKGKDVELRCDPISGHTALYWYRQSLGQGLEFLIYFQGNSAPDKSGLPSDRFSAERTGGSVSTLTIQRTQQEDSAVYLCASGRSILGAGGPSDTQYFGPGTRLTVL.

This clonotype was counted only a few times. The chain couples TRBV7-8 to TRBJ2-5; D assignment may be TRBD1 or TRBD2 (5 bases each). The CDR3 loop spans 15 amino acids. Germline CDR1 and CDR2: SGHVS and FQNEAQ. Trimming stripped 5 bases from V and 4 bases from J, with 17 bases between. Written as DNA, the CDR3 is TGTGCCAGCAGCCTACGGGACGCCGAGGGAGAGACCCAGTACTTC. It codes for CASSLRDAEGETQYF.

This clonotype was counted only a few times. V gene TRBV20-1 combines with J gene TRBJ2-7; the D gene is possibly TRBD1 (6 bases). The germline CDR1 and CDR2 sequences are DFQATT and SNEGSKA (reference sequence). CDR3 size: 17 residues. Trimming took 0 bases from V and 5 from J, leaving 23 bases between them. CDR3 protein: CSAREEIPSGDLHEQYF. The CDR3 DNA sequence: TGCAGTGCTAGAGAAGAGATCCCTTCAGGGGACCTGCACGAGCAGTACTTC.

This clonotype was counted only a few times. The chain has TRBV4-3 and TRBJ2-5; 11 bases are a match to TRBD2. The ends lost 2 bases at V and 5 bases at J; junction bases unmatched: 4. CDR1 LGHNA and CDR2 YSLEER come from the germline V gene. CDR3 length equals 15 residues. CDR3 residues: CASSQLLAGGETQYF. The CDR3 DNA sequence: TGCGCCAGCAGCCAACTCCTAGCGGGAGGCGAGACCCAGTACTTC.

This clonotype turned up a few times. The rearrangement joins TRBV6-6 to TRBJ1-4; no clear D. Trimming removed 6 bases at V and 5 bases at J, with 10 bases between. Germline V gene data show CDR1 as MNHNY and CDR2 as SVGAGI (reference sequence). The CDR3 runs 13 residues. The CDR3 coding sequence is TGTGCCAGCAGGGCCTTTTCCAATGAAAAACTGTTTTTT. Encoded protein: CASRAFSNEKLFF.

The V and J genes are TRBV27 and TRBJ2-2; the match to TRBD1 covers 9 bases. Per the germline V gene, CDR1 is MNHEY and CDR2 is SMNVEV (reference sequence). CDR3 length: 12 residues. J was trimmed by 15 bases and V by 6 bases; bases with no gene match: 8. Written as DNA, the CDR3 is TGTGCCAGCAGCCCAGGACAGGGGTGGTTGTTTTTT. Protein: CASSPGQGWLFF.

This chain's CDR3 is CASSDGTAYGYTF. CDR3 DNA sequence: TGTGCCAGCAGTGATGGGACCGCTTATGGCTACACCTTC. V and J are TRBV25-1 and TRBJ1-2; D possibly corresponds to TRBD1 (5 bases). Trimming stripped 3 bases from V and 5 bases from J, with 10 bases between. CDR1 and CDR2 from the germline V gene are MGHDK and SYGVNS. The length of the CDR3 is 13 residues.

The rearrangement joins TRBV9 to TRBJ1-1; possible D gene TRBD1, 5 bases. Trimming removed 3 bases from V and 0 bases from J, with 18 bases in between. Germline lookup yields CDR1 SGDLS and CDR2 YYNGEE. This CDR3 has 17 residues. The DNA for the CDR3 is TGTGCCAGCAGCGGACCAACCGACAGACGATTGAACACTGAAGCTTTCTTT. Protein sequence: CASSGPTDRRLNTEAFF.

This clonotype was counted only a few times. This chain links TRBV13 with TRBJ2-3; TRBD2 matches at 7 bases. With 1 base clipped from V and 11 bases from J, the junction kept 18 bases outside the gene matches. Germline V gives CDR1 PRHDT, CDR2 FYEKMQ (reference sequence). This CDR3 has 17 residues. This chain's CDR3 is CASSLEGPGGLLQVQYF. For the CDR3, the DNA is TGTGCCAGCAGCTTAGAGGGCCCGGGAGGCCTTCTCCAGGTGCAGTATTTT.

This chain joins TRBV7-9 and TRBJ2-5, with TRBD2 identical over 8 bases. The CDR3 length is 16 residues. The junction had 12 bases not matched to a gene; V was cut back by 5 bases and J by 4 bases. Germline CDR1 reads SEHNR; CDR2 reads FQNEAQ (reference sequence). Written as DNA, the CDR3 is TGTGCCAGCAGCCCCAGGAGGAGCGGGAGTGGAGAGACCCAGTACTTC. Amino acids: CASSPRRSGSGETQYF.

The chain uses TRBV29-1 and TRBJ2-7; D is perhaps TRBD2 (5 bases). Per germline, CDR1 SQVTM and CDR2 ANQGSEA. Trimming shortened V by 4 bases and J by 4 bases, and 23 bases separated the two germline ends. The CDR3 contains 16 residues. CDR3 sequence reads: CSVVPARGRGRYEQYF. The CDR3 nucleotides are TGCAGCGTTGTACCCGCACGGGGAAGAGGAAGGTACGAGCAGTACTTC.

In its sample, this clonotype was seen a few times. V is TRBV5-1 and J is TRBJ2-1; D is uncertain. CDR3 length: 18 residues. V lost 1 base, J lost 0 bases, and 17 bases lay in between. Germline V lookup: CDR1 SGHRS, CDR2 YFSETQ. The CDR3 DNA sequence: TGCGCCAGCAGCTTGCATACCGTCCAGGCTAGCTCCTACAATGAGCAGTTCTTC. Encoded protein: CASSLHTVQASSYNEQFF.

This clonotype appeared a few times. The CDR3 reads CAWIGTVYGYTF. The CDR3 DNA is TGTGCCTGGATCGGGACGGTCTATGGCTACACCTTC. The rearrangement uses TRBV30 and TRBJ1-2; D possibly corresponds to TRBD1 (5 bases). The germline CDR1 and CDR2 sequences are GTSNPN and SVGIG (reference sequence). This CDR3 spans 12 amino acids. Trimming took 4 bases from V and 4 from J, leaving 10 bases between them.

The chain's CDR3 is CAGYPTASDTDTQYF. The CDR3 bases are TGTGCCGGCTACCCAACGGCTAGCGACACAGATACGCAGTATTTT. The chain has TRBV30 and TRBJ2-3, with D maybe TRBD2 (6 bases). V lost 8 bases to trimming and J lost 2 bases, with 20 bases between them. CDR3 length: 15 amino acids. Per germline, CDR1 GTSNPN and CDR2 SVGIG (reference sequence).

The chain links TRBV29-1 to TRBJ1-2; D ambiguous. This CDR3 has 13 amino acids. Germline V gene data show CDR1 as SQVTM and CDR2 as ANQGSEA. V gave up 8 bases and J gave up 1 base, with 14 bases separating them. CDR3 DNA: TGCAGCTATGGAGACGGAGATAACTATGGCTACACCTTC. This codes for CSYGDGDNYGYTF.

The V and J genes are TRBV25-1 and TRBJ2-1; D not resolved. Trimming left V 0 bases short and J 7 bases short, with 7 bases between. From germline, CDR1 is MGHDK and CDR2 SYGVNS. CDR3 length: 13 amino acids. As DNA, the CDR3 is TGTGCCAGCAGTGAATATGTGGAGAATGAGCAGTTCTTC. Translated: CASSEYVENEQFF.

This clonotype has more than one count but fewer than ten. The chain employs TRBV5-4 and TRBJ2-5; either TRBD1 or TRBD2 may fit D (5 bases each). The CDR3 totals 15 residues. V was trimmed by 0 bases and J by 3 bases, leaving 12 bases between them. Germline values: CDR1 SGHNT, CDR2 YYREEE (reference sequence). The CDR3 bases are TGTGCCAGCAGCTTGGCGGGGATGGGGGAAGAGACCCAGTACTTC. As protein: CASSLAGMGEETQYF. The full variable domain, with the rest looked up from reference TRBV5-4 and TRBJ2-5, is ETGVTQSPTHLIKTRGQQVTLRCSSQSGHNTVSWYQQALGQGPQFIFQYYREEENGRGNFPPRFSGLQFPNYSSELNVNALELDDSALYLCASSLAGMGEETQYFGPGTRLLVL.

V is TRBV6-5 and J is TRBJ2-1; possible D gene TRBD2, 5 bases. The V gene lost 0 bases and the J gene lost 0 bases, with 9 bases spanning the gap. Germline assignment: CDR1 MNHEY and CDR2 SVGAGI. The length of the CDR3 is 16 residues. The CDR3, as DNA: TGTGCCAGCAGTTACTCGAGGGCGACCTCCTACAATGAGCAGTTCTTC. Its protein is CASSYSRATSYNEQFF.

CDR3 amino acids: CAISEEGGDKPYEQYF. CDR3 bases: TGTGCCATCAGTGAGGAGGGGGGGGACAAGCCCTACGAGCAGTACTTC. The chain links TRBV10-3 to TRBJ2-7; tentative D call: TRBD2 (7 bases). Germline V lookup: CDR1 ENHRY, CDR2 SYGVKD. The CDR3 loop spans 16 amino acids. The V and J ends lost 2 bases and 2 bases respectively, with 16 bases between them.

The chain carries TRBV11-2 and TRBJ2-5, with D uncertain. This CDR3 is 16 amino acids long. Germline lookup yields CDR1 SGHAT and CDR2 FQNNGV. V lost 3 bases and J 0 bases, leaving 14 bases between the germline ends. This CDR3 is CASSLTESSYQETQYF. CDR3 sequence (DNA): TGTGCCAGCAGCTTGACCGAAAGCTCGTACCAAGAGACCCAGTACTTC.

Written as DNA, the CDR3 is TGTGCCAGCAGGGGACAGGGAATTTCACCCCTCCACTTT. Amino acids: CASRGQGISPLHF. The V call is TRBV2, the J call TRBJ1-6, with TRBD1 matching over 9 bases. V lost 6 bases and J lost 9; bases outside the gene matches: 3. This CDR3 contains 13 residues. CDR1 SNHLY and CDR2 FYNNEI come from the germline V gene.

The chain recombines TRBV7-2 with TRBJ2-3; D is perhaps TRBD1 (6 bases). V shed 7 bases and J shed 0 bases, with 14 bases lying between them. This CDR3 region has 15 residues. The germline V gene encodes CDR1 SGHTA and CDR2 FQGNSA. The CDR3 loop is CASNLDSESTDTQYF. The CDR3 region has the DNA TGTGCCAGCAACCTGGACAGCGAAAGCACAGATACGCAGTATTTT.